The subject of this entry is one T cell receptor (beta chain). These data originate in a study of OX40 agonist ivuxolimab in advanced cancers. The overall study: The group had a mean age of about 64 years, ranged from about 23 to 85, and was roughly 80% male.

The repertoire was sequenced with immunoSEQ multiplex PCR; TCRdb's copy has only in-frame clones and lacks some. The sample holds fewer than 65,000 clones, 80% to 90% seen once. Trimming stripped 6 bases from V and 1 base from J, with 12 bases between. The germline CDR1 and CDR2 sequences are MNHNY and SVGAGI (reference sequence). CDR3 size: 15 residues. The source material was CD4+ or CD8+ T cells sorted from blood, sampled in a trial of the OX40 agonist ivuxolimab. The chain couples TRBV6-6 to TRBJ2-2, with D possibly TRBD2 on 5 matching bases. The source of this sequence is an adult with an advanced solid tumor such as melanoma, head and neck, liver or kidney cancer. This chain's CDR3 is CASSSRGENTGELFF. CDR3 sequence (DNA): TGTGCCAGCAGCTCCCGGGGAGAGAACACCGGGGAGCTGTTTTTT.